This TCR beta chain was identified during a study of siplizumab effects on memory and regulatory T cells. Study-level points and caveats: Naive T cells were seemingly more diverse than memory cells, and major contributions to the alloresponse seemed to be made by them. Few alloreactive clones mapped to unstimulated subsets.

The data were produced by immunoSEQ multiplex PCR, yet TCRdb's version contains in-frame clones alone and is incomplete. This table holds about 100,000 clones, 75% to 95% found once. CDR1 is LNHDA and CDR2 is SQIVND in the germline V gene (reference sequence). V shed 5 bases and J 7 bases; nucleotides not matched to a gene: 15. The CDR3 totals 17 residues. About this clone itself: The antigen remains undetermined.

V usage is TRBV19 and J usage is TRBJ1-5; 9 bases line up with TRBD1. This receptor was identified in a human donor in good health. Specimen: CD4+ T cells sorted from blood. The CDR3 nucleotides are TGTGCCAGTAGTGTAACGGCGAGGACAGGGGCGAGACAGCCCCAGCATTTT. It yields the protein CASSVTARTGARQPQHF. The whole variable domain, remainder taken from reference TRBV19 and TRBJ1-5, is DGGITQSPKYLFRKEGQNVTLSCEQNLNHDAMYWYRQDPGQGLRLIYYSQIVNDFQKGDIAEGYSVSREKKESFPLTVTSAQKNPTAFYLCASSVTARTGARQPQHFGDGTRLSIL.